This TCR beta chain was sequenced during a study of blood T cell repertoires in COVID-19. Study as a whole: The samples span acute and convalescent COVID-19 from the United States, Italy and Spain. Sample material is recorded as cDNA or gDNA derived from T cells, B-cell-depleted T cells, or PBMCs.

V lost 5 bases, J lost 4 bases, and 14 bases stayed unmatched. This CDR3 has 16 amino acids. Germline CDR1 MNHNY, CDR2 SVGAGI (reference sequence). Per the authors' pipeline: Scientists estimated how many nucleated cells there were by amplifying reference gene primers. Assay: immunoSEQ multiplex PCR; the TCRdb copy retains only in-frame clones and omits some. D and trimming were read from the DNA, whereas the V and J calls and clone size are those reported in that table. The sample consists of more than 95,000 clones, around 89% of them appearing once. This TCR derives from a woman aged 55 to 70 with acute or convalescent COVID-19. Sequences were obtained from peripheral blood. This chain uses TRBV6-6 with TRBJ2-7; 7 nucleotides match TRBD2. The DNA of the CDR3 is TGTGCCAGCAGTCGCCTTACTAGCGAAATCCCTTACGAGCAGTACTTC. It yields the protein CASSRLTSEIPYEQYF.